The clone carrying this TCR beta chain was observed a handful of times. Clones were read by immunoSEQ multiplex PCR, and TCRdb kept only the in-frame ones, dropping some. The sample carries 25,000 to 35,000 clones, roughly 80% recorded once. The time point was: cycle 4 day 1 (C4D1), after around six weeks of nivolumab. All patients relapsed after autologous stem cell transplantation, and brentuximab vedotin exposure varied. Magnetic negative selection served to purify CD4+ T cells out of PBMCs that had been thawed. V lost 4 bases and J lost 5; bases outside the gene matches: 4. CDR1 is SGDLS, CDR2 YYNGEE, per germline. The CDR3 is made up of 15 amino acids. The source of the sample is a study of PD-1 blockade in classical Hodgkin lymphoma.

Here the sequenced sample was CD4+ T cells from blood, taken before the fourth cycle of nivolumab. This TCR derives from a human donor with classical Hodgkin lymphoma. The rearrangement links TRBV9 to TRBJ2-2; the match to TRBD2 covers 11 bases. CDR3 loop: CASSPSGGLTGELFF. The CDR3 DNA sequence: TGTGCCAGCAGCCCTAGCGGGGGGTTAACCGGGGAGCTGTTTTTT. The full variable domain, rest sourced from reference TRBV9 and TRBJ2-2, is DSGVTQTPKHLITATGQRVTLRCSPRSGDLSVYWYQQSLDQGLQFLIQYYNGEERAKGNILERFSAQQFPDLHSELNLSSLELGDSALYFCASSPSGGLTGELFFGEGSRLTVL.